These T cell receptor beta chains were read from a single sample in a study of blood T cell repertoires in COVID-19. Sequenced by immunoSEQ multiplex PCR; TCRdb stores in-frame clones only, minus some. The sample contains about 230,000 clones, over 70% of which appear only once. Sequencing was done on a sample of PBMCs or T cells enriched from blood (not recorded which). The receptor source for this set is a woman in her 30s who had been exposed to COVID-19. The CDR3 runs from the conserved cysteine through the conserved F or W. A D gene is named only where the DNA matches it firmly. Clone size appears in some rows only: once, few, many, or a class for an expanded clone.

d_call: NA
v_call: TRBV12-5
clone_size: NA
j_call: TRBJ1-1
cdr3_nt: TGTGCTAGTGGTTTTCAAATGGGAGTGTATACTGAAGCTTTCTTT
cdr3_aa: CASGFQMGVYTEAFF

d_call: TRBD1
v_call: TRBV19
clone_size: NA
j_call: TRBJ1-5
cdr3_nt: TGTGCCAGTGGGGGATCCGGGACAGGGGGTCAGCCCCAGCATTTT
cdr3_aa: CASGGSGTGGQPQHF

d_call: TRBD1
v_call: TRBV5-4
clone_size: NA
j_call: TRBJ1-3
cdr3_nt: TGTGCCAGCAGCCTGGGACAGGGGAGCTCTGGAAACACCATATATTTT
cdr3_aa: CASSLGQGSSGNTIYF

d_call: TRBD2
v_call: TRBV5-4
clone_size: NA
j_call: TRBJ2-3
cdr3_nt: TGTGCCAGCAGCTCCATCCTAGCGGCTGCAACAGATACGCAGTATTTT
cdr3_aa: CASSSILAAATDTQYF

d_call: TRBD1
v_call: TRBV19
clone_size: NA
j_call: TRBJ1-2
cdr3_nt: TGTGCCAGTACTACCTCCGTGGGACAGCACTATGGCTACACCTTC
cdr3_aa: CASTTSVGQHYGYTF

d_call: NA
v_call: TRBV2
clone_size: NA
j_call: TRBJ2-3
cdr3_nt: TGTGCCAGCAGTGAGTGGCAGGGATCGGGCACAGATACGCAGTATTTT
cdr3_aa: CASSEWQGSGTDTQYF

d_call: NA
v_call: TRBV30
clone_size: NA
j_call: TRBJ1-1
cdr3_nt: TGTGCCTGGAGCTTAATGAACACTGAAGCTTTCTTT
cdr3_aa: CAWSLMNTEAFF

d_call: TRBD2
v_call: TRBV7-7
clone_size: few
j_call: TRBJ2-1
cdr3_nt: TGTGCCAGCAGCTCCAGCCCGGGACTAGCGGGAGTTGGTGAGCAGTTCTTC
cdr3_aa: CASSSSPGLAGVGEQFF

d_call: NA
v_call: TRBV10-3
clone_size: NA
j_call: TRBJ2-7
cdr3_nt: TGTGCCATCAGTGAGACCCCAGATTTCTCCGACTACGAGCAGTACTTC
cdr3_aa: CAISETPDFSDYEQYF

d_call: NA
v_call: TRBV20-1
clone_size: NA
j_call: TRBJ1-2
cdr3_nt: TGCAGTGCAAACCGCAGGGCCGACTACACCTTC
cdr3_aa: CSANRRADYTF